One sample yielded the 19 T cell receptor beta chains listed below, sequenced in a study of T cell changes during pregnancy in multiple sclerosis. Some clones are missing from TCRdb's copy, which holds only in-frame ones; the method was immunoSEQ multiplex PCR. The sample consists of approximately 23,000 clones, about 90% of them appearing once. The specimen comprised CD4+ T cells from peripheral blood mononuclear cells, sampled in the third trimester of pregnancy. These TCRs come from a female donor in good health, enrolled as a control in a pregnancy study.

This rearrangement joins TRBV19 to TRBJ1-1, with no clear D. There are 16 residues in the CDR3. CDR1 LNHDA and CDR2 SQIVND come from the germline V gene (reference sequence). V was trimmed by 5 bases and J by 1 base, leaving 17 bases between them. The CDR3 loop reads CASSPLNPTENTEAFF. The DNA of the CDR3 is TGTGCCAGTAGTCCTCTAAATCCTACAGAGAACACTGAAGCTTTCTTT.

The chain employs TRBV5-6 and TRBJ1-6; 8 nucleotides line up with TRBD1. Per the germline V gene, CDR1 is SGHDT and CDR2 is YYEEEE. The CDR3 runs to 17 residues. Trimming at V came to 4 bases and at J to 0 bases, leaving 6 bases not matched to a gene. The CDR3 protein is CASSPGTGRSYNSPLHF. The CDR3 DNA reads TGTGCCAGCAGCCCCGGGACAGGTCGCTCCTATAATTCACCCCTCCACTTT.

The chain links TRBV11-2 to TRBJ1-1, with TRBD1 as a possible D gene (6 bases). Germline V gives CDR1 SGHAT, CDR2 FQNNGV. V lost 7 bases and J lost 6, with 15 bases in between. The CDR3 runs to 13 residues. This CDR3 is CASMQGLRAEAFF. CDR3 in DNA: TGTGCCAGCATGCAGGGGTTGAGGGCTGAAGCTTTCTTT.

The CDR3 sequence is CASSEDRGRDTQYF. The CDR3 nucleotides are TGTGCCAGTAGTGAGGACAGGGGGCGGGATACGCAGTATTTT. The chain joins TRBV19 to TRBJ2-3, with 11 positions matching TRBD1. The CDR3 runs 14 residues. Per germline, CDR1 LNHDA and CDR2 SQIVND (reference sequence). V trimming: 5 bases; J trimming: 6 bases; junction bases outside the gene matches: 4.

The sample holds one count of this clone. This chain links TRBV7-9 with TRBJ2-7, with D unclear. Trimming cost V 2 bases and J 0 bases, with 5 bases left between them. The CDR3 length is 13 residues. Germline assignment: CDR1 SEHNR and CDR2 FQNEAQ (reference sequence). CDR3 in amino acids: CASSLPLSYEQYF. Here the CDR3 DNA reads TGTGCCAGCAGCTTACCCCTCTCCTACGAGCAGTACTTC.

The V and J genes are TRBV6-5 and TRBJ1-1; D gene ambiguous. The CDR3 runs to 11 residues. From germline, CDR1 is MNHEY and CDR2 SVGAGI. Deletions cut 8 bases from V and 4 bases from J, with 8 bases between. The DNA for the CDR3 is TGTGCCAGCGGTTCGGGCACTGAAGCTTTCTTT. Protein: CASGSGTEAFF.

This clone was detected only once. The genes are TRBV9 and TRBJ1-3, with D unclear. V lost 4 bases and J lost 2, with 7 bases in between. This CDR3 has 13 amino acids. The germline V gene encodes CDR1 SGDLS and CDR2 YYNGEE. The chain's CDR3 is CASSPVTGNTIYF. The CDR3 nucleotides are TGTGCCAGCAGCCCGGTGACTGGAAACACCATATATTTT.

This clone was recorded only once. The rearrangement joins TRBV4-1 to TRBJ2-7, with TRBD1 matching over 9 bases. The CDR3 totals 16 residues. The germline CDR1 and CDR2 sequences are MGHRA and YSYEKL. The trim removed 2 bases at V and 2 bases at J, leaving 7 bases unmatched. CDR3 sequence (DNA): TGCGCCAGCAGCCAAACCTTCCGGGACAGGGCCTACGAGCAGTACTTC. Residues: CASSQTFRDRAYEQYF.

The genes are TRBV10-3 and TRBJ1-1, with 7 bases lining up with TRBD1. CDR3 length equals 13 residues. Looked up from germline, CDR1 is ENHRY and CDR2 is SYGVKD. The junction had 8 bases not matched to a gene; V was cut back by 5 bases and J by 8 bases. The CDR3 DNA sequence: TGTGCCATCAGTCCCGACAGGGTCGCCGAAGCTTTCTTT. This encodes CAISPDRVAEAFF.

J is TRBJ1-5 and V is TRBV15; D is ambiguous. CDR1 is LNHNV, CDR2 YYDKDF, per germline (reference sequence). V was clipped by 0 bases and J by 6 bases, with 12 bases between them. This CDR3 is 15 amino acids long. The CDR3 is CATSRDLMAVQPQHF. DNA for the CDR3: TGTGCCACCAGCAGAGATCTTATGGCGGTTCAGCCCCAGCATTTT.

The CDR3 region has the DNA TGTGCCAGCAGTAAGGACAGGGGGGGGGCCAACGTCCTGACTTTC. This translates into CASSKDRGGANVLTF. The gene calls are TRBV6-1 and TRBJ2-6, with 10 bases fitting TRBD1. CDR3 size: 15 residues. From germline, CDR1 is MNHNS and CDR2 SASEGT. After removal of 5 bases from V and 4 bases from J, the junction contained 2 bases not matched to a gene.

The rearrangement joins TRBV4-1 to TRBJ1-1; no firm D call. V lost 0 bases and J lost 1, with 9 bases in between. CDR1 is MGHRA, CDR2 YSYEKL, per germline. The CDR3 is 15 residues long. The CDR3, as DNA: TGCGCCAGCAGCCAAGATCGTGGCAAGAACACTGAAGCTTTCTTT. It yields the protein CASSQDRGKNTEAFF.

The CDR3 DNA follows: TGTGCCAGCAGCTTGGGCAGGGGTTGGAACACTGAAGCTTTCTTT. Amino acids: CASSLGRGWNTEAFF. The chain recombines TRBV5-4 with TRBJ1-1, with D possibly TRBD1 on 6 matching bases. This CDR3 comprises 15 residues. The V end lost 0 bases, the J end lost 1 base, and 10 bases lay between the germline ends. Germline loops: CDR1 SGHNT, CDR2 YYREEE (reference sequence).

The V call is TRBV28, the J call TRBJ2-2; possibly TRBD2 for D (6 bases). The CDR3 sequence is 13 residues long. With 6 bases removed from V and 5 bases from J, the gap between germline ends came to 10 bases. Germline CDR1 is MDHEN and CDR2 is SYDVKM. CDR3 nucleotides: TGTGCCAGCAGGCCTGGGGGGACCGGGGAGCTGTTTTTT. Translated: CASRPGGTGELFF.

The genes are TRBV18 and TRBJ2-6; tentative D call: TRBD1 (6 bases). Looked up from germline, CDR1 is KGHSH and CDR2 is LQKENI. This CDR3 region has 17 residues. V was trimmed by 3 bases and J by 1 base, leaving 13 bases between them. The CDR3 is CASSPPSGASGANVLTF. DNA for the CDR3: TGTGCCAGCTCACCTCCATCAGGGGCATCTGGGGCCAACGTCCTGACTTTC.

J is TRBJ1-1 and V is TRBV19; perhaps TRBD1 as D (5 bases). With 10 bases removed from V and 1 base from J, the gap between germline ends came to 13 bases. From germline, CDR1 is LNHDA and CDR2 SQIVND (reference sequence). The CDR3 has 13 amino acids. CDR3 sequence: CAIRDWGNTEAFF. The CDR3 DNA is TGTGCCATCAGGGACTGGGGGAACACTGAAGCTTTCTTT.

This sequence joins TRBV7-9 and TRBJ1-1; unclear D gene. Germline assignment: CDR1 SEHNR and CDR2 FQNEAQ (reference sequence). Trimming removed 5 bases from V and 3 bases from J, with 16 bases in between. This CDR3 comprises 15 residues. CDR3 DNA: TGTGCCAGCAGCCCCCCAGTAGGAGTTCACACTGAAGCTTTCTTT. It specifies CASSPPVGVHTEAFF.

This rearrangement joins TRBV7-8 to TRBJ2-7; D not resolved. V lost 2 bases to trimming and J lost 2 bases, with 10 bases between them. CDR1 SGHVS and CDR2 FQNEAQ come from the germline V gene. The CDR3 consists of 14 residues. CDR3 sequence: CASSLSEVTYEQYF. In DNA, the CDR3 is TGTGCCAGCAGCTTAAGTGAGGTTACCTACGAGCAGTACTTC.

This rearrangement joins TRBV6-5 to TRBJ1-1; D might be TRBD1 (6 bases). The germline V and J ends were trimmed by 7 bases and 6 bases, with 12 bases remaining between them. The germline V gene encodes CDR1 MNHEY and CDR2 SVGAGI. The CDR3 is 12 amino acids. CDR3 DNA: TGTGCCAGCACTGACAGGACGTCTGAAGCTTTCTTT. Translated, it gives CASTDRTSEAFF.